Sequencing of this TCR beta chain was carried out in a study of CD8+CD57+ T cells in acquired aplastic anemia. Study context: Isolated CD4+ and CD8+ cells, once sorted, yielded DNA averaging around 3.3 ug. The average read count for CD4+ cells in healthy donors was some 9.9 million. Study-wide points: Patients had approximately 30 CD8+ CDR3 sequences in common with controls (the shared set).

It was genomic DNA that served as the template for profiling TCR beta VDJ and CDR3. TCRdb independently ran MiXCR on the reads; one entry per CDR3 protein. The data show about 130,000 distinct CDR3 sequences, with around 48% seen just once and around 2.5% held by the top ten. Per germline, CDR1 LNHDA and CDR2 SQIVND (reference sequence). Trimming took off 7 bases at V and 4 bases at J, with 10 bases between the two ends. The CDR3 contains 13 residues. As concerns this clonotype: Its antigen is not identified.

J is TRBJ2-2 and V is TRBV19; no definite D call. The material sequenced was sorted CD4+, CD8+, or CD8+CD57+ T cells (not recorded which) from PBMCs. The receptor comes from a human donor in good health, serving as a control. The CDR3 nucleotides read TGTGCCAGTACTCTCTTTGGCACCGGGGAGCTGTTTTTT. It yields the protein CASTLFGTGELFF.